The clone carrying this TCR beta chain was observed a handful of times. What it binds is not known. The record originates from a study of breast tumors, draining lymph nodes, adjacent tissues. Study results and limitations: That most tumor T cells come from lymph nodes remained unproven.

The CDR3 consists of 12 residues. With 0 bases removed from V and 4 bases from J, the gap between germline ends came to 4 bases. From germline, CDR1 is GTSNPN and CDR2 SVGIG (reference sequence). TCRdb reprocessed the multiplex PCR reads with MiXCR, giving one entry per CDR3 protein. The sample lists approximately 230,000 distinct CDR3 sequences, around 34% seen once, with under 4.5% in the top ten. Axillary draining lymph nodes of breast cancer patients supplied the node samples. Sequenced input: axillary lymph node tissue. The chain recombines TRBV30 with TRBJ1-5; D gene ambiguous. This sequence was found in a female donor with breast cancer. Some clones in this sample may be carry-over from other donors' samples. The CDR3 sequence is CAWSVRNQPQHF. CDR3 coding DNA: TGTGCCTGGAGTGTAAGAAATCAGCCCCAGCATTTT.